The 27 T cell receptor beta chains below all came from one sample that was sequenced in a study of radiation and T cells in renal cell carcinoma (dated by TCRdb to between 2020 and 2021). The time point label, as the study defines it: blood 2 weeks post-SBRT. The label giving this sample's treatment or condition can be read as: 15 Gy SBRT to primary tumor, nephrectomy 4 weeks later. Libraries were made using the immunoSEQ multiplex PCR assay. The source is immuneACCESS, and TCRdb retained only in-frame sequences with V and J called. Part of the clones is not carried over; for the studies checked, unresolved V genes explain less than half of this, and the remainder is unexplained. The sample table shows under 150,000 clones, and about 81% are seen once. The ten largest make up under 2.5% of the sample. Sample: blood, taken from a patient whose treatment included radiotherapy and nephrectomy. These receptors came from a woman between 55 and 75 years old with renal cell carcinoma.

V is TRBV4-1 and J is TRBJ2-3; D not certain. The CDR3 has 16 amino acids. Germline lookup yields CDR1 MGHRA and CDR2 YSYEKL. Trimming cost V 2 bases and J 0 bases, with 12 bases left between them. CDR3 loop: CASSQLWVTSTDTQYF. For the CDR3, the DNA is TGCGCCAGCAGCCAATTGTGGGTTACTAGCACAGATACGCAGTATTTT.

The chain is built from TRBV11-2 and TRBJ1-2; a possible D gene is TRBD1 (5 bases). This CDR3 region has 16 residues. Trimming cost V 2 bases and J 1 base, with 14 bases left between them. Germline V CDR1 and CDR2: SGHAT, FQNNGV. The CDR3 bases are TGTGCCAGCAGCTTATCCCCCCCCGACAGTAACTATGGCTACACCTTC. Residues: CASSLSPPDSNYGYTF.

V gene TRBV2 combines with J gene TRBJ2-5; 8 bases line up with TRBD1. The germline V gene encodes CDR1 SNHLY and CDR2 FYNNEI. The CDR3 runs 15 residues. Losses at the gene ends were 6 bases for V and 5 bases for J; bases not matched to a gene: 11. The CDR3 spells CASSLYGQGLETQYF. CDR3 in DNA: TGTGCCAGCAGCCTATATGGACAGGGCCTGGAGACCCAGTACTTC.

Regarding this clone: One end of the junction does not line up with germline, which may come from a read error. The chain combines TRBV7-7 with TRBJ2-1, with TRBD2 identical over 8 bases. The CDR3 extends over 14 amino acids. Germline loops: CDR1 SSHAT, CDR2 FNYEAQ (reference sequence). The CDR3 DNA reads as TGTGCTAGCAGCCGATCCGGGACTAGCAATGAGCAGTTCTTC. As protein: CASSRSGTSNEQFF.

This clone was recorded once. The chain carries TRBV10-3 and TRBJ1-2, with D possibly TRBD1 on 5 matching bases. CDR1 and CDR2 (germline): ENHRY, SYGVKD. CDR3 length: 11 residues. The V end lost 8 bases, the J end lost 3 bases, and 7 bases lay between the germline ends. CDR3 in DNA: TGTGCCATCCGACAGCACTATGGCTACACCTTC. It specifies CAIRQHYGYTF.

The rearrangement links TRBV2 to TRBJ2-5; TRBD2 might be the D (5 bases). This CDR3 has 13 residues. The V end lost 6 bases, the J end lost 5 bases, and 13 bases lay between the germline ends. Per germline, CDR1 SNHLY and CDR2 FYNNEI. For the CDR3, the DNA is TGTGCCAGCAGGCGGGCTGCTCTTGAGACCCAGTACTTC. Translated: CASRRAALETQYF.

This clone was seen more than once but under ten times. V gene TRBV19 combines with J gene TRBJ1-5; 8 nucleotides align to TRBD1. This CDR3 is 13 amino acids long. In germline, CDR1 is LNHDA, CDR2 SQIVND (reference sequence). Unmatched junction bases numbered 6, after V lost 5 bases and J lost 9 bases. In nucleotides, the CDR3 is TGTGCCAGTAGTGTGACAGGGGCTCGGCCCCAGCATTTT. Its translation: CASSVTGARPQHF.

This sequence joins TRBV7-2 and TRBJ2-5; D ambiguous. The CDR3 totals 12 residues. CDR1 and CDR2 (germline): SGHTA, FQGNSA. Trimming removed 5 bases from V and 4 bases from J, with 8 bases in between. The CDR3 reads CASSASRETQYF. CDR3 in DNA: TGTGCCAGCAGCGCATCGCGAGAGACCCAGTACTTC.

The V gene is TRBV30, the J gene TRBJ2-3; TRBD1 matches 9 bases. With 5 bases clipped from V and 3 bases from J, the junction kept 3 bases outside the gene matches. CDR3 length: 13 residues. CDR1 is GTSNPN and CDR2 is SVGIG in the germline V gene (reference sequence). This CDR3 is CAWGDRETDTQYF. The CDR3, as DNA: TGTGCCTGGGGGGACAGGGAGACAGATACGCAGTATTTT.

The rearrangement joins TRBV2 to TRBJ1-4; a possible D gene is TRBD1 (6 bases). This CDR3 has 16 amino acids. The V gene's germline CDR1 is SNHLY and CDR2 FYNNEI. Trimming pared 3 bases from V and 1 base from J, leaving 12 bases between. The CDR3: CASSEIPDRTNEKLFF. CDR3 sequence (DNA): TGTGCCAGCAGTGAGATCCCGGACAGAACTAATGAAAAACTGTTTTTT.

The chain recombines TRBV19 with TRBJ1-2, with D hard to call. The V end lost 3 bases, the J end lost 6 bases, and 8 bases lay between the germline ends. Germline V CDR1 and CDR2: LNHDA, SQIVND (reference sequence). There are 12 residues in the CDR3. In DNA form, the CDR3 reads TGTGCCAGTAGTATCCAAGGTCATGGCTACACCTTC. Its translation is CASSIQGHGYTF. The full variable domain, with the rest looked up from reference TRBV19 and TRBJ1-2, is DGGITQSPKYLFRKEGQNVTLSCEQNLNHDAMYWYRQDPGQGLRLIYYSQIVNDFQKGDIAEGYSVSREKKESFPLTVTSAQKNPTAFYLCASSIQGHGYTFGSGTRLTVV.

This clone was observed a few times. For the CDR3, the DNA is TGTGCCAGCAGGGAAATAACGGGGGGGCCCTACGAGCAGTACTTC. Translating gives CASREITGGPYEQYF. The chain uses TRBV2 and TRBJ2-7; 8 bases align to TRBD2. J was trimmed by 2 bases and V by 6 bases; bases with no gene match: 9. Per germline, CDR1 SNHLY and CDR2 FYNNEI. The CDR3 totals 15 residues.

CDR3 protein: CASSLGDISTDTQYF. DNA of the CDR3: TGTGCCAGCAGCTTAGGCGACATTAGCACAGATACGCAGTATTTT. The V call is TRBV7-2, the J call TRBJ2-3; D ambiguous. Germline loops: CDR1 SGHTA, CDR2 FQGNSA. The ends were cut back, 1 base at V and 0 bases at J, with 8 bases in the middle. The CDR3 runs to 15 residues.

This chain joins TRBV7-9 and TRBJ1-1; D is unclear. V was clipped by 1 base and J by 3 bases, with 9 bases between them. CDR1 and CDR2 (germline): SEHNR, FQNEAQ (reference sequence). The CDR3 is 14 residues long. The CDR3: CASSLVSRHTEAFF. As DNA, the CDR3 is TGTGCCAGCAGCTTAGTGTCCAGGCACACTGAAGCTTTCTTT.

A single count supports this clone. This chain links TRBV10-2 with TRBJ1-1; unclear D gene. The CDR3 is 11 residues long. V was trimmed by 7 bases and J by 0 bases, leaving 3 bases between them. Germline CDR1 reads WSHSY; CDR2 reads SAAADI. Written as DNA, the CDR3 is TGCGCCAGCAATATGAACACTGAAGCTTTCTTT. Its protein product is CASNMNTEAFF.

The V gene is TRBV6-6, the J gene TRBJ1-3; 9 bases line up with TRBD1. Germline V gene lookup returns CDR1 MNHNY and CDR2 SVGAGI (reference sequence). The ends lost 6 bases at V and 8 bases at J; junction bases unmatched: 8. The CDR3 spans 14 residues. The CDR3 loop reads CASSRGQGLDTIYF. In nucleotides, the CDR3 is TGTGCCAGCAGCCGGGGACAGGGTCTCGACACCATATATTTT.

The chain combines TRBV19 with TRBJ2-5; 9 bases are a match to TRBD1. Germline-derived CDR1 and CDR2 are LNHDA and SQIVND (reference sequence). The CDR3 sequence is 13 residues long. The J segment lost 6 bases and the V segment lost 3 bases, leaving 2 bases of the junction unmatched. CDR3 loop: CASSMGQGQTQYF. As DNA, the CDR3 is TGTGCCAGTAGTATGGGACAGGGACAGACCCAGTACTTC.

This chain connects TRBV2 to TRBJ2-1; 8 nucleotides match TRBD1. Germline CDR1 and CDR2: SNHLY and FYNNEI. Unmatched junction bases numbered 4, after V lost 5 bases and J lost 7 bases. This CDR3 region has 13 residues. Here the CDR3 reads CASSLYRGNEQFF. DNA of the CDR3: TGTGCCAGCAGTTTATACAGGGGGAATGAGCAGTTCTTC.

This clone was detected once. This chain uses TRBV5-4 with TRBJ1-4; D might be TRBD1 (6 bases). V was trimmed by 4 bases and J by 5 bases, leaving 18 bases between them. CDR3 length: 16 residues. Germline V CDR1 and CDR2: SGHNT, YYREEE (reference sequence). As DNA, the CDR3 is TGTGCCAGCAGCACCGACCTGGGGGCACTCAATGAAAAACTGTTTTTT. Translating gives CASSTDLGALNEKLFF.

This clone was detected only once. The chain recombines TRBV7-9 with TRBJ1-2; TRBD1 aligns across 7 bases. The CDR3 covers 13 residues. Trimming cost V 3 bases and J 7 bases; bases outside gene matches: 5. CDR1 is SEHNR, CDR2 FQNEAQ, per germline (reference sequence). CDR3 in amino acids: CASSLPTGSGYTF. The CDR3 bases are TGTGCCAGCAGCTTGCCGACAGGGAGTGGCTACACCTTC.

The CDR3 loop is CASTTGLPYTDTQYF. The CDR3 DNA follows: TGTGCCAGCACCACGGGACTACCCTACACAGATACGCAGTATTTT. This sequence joins TRBV2 and TRBJ2-3; 7 bases agree with TRBD2. This CDR3 region has 15 residues. V lost 7 bases to trimming and J lost 2 bases; unmatched junction nucleotides: 9. Germline values: CDR1 SNHLY, CDR2 FYNNEI.

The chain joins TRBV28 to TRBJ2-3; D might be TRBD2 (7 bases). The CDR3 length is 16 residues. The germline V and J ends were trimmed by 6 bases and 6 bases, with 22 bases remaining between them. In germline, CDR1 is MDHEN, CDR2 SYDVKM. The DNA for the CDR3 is TGTGCCAGCAGCCCGGGGGGCGGGGGAAGTGTGGATACGCAGTATTTT. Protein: CASSPGGGGSVDTQYF.

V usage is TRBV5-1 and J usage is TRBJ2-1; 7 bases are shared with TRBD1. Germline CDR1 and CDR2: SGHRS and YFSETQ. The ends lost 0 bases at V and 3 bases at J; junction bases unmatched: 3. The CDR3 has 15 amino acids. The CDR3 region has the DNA TGCGCCAGCAGCTTGGCGTCAGGGGGCTACAATGAGCAGTTCTTC. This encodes CASSLASGGYNEQFF. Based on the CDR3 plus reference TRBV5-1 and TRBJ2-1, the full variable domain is KAGVTQTPRYLIKTRGQQVTLSCSPISGHRSVSWYQQTPGQGLQFLFEYFSETQRNKGNFPGRFSGRQFSNSRSEMNVSTLELGDSALYLCASSLASGGYNEQFFGPGTRLTVL.

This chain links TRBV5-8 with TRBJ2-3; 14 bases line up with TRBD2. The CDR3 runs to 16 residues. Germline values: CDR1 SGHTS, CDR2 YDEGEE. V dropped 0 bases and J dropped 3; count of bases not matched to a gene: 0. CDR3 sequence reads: CASSLGLAGGTDTQYF. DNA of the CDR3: TGTGCCAGCAGCTTGGGACTAGCGGGGGGGACAGATACGCAGTATTTT.

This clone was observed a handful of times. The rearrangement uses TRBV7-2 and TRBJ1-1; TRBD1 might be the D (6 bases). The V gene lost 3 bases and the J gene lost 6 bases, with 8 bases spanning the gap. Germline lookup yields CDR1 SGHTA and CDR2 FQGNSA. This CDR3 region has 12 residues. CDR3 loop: CASSFGGPEAFF. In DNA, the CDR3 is TGTGCCAGCAGCTTTGGGGGGCCTGAAGCTTTCTTT. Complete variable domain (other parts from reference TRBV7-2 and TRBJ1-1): GAGVSQSPSNKVTEKGKDVELRCDPISGHTALYWYRQSLGQGLEFLIYFQGNSAPDKSGLPSDRFSAERTGGSVSTLTIQRTQQEDSAVYLCASSFGGPEAFFGQGTRLTVV.

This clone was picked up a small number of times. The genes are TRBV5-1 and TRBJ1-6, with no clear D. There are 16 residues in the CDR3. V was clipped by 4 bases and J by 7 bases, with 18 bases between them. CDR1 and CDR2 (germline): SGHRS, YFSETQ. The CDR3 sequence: CASSVDGSPRNSPLHF. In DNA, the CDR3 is TGCGCCAGCAGCGTGGACGGATCACCACGGAATTCACCCCTCCACTTT.

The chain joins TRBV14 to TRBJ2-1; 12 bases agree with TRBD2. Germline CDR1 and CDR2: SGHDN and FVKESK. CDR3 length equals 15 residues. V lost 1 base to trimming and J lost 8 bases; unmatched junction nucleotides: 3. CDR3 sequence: CASSQGTSGMDEQFF. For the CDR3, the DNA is TGTGCCAGCAGCCAAGGGACTAGCGGGATGGATGAGCAGTTCTTC.